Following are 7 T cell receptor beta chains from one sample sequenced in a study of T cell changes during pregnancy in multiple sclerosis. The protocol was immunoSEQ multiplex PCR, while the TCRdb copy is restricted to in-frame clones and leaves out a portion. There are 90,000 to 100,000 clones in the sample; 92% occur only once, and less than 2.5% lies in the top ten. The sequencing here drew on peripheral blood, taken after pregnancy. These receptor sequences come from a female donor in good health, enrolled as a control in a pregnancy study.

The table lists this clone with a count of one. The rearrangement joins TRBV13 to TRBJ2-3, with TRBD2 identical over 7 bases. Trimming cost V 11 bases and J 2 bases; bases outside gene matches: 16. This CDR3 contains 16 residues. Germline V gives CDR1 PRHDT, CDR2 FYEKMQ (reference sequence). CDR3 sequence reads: CASIPDGGTTTDTQYF. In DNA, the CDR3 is TGTGCCTCGATACCCGATGGAGGGACTACCACAGATACGCAGTATTTT.

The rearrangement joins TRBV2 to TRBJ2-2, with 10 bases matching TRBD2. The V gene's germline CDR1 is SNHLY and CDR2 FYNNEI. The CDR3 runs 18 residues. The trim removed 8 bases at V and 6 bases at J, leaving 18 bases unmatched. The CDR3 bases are TGTGCCAGCGGAGTTACTAGCGGGAACCCCTTCGTTCCCGGGGAGCTGTTTTTT. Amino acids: CASGVTSGNPFVPGELFF.

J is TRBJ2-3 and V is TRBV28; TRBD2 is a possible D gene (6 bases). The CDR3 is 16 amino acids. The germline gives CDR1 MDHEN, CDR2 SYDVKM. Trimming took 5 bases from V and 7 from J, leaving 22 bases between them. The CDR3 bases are TGTGCCAGCAGTGGTCGGGGGTTGCGGGGTTTGCATACGCAGTATTTT. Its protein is CASSGRGLRGLHTQYF. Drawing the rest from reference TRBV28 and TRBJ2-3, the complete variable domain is DVKVTQSSRYLVKRTGEKVFLECVQDMDHENMFWYRQDPGLGLRLIYFSYDVKMKEKGDIPEGYSVSREKKERFSLILESASTNQTSMYLCASSGRGLRGLHTQYFGPGTRLTVL.

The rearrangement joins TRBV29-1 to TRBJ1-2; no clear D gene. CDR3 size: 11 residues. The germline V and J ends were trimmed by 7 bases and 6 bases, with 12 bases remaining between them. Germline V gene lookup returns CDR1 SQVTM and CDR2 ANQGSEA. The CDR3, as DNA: TGCAGCGCCGGGGAATGGGATGGCTACACCTTC. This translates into CSAGEWDGYTF.

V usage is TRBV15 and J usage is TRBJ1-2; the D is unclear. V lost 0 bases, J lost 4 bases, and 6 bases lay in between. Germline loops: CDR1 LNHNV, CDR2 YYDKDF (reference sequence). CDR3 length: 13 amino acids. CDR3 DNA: TGTGCCACCAGCAGAGATGGAGGCTATGGCTACACCTTC. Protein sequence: CATSRDGGYGYTF.

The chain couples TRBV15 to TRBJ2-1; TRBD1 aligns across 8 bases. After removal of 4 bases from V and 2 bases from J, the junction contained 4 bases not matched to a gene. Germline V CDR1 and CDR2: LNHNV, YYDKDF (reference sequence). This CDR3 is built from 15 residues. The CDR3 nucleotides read TGTGCCACCAGCACCAACAGGGGGGCCTACAATGAGCAGTTCTTC. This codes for CATSTNRGAYNEQFF. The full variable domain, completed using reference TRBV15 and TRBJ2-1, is DAMVIQNPRYQVTQFGKPVTLSCSQTLNHNVMYWYQQKSSQAPKLLFHYYDKDFNNEADTPDNFQSRRPNTSFCFLDIRSPGLGDTAMYLCATSTNRGAYNEQFFGPGTRLTVL.

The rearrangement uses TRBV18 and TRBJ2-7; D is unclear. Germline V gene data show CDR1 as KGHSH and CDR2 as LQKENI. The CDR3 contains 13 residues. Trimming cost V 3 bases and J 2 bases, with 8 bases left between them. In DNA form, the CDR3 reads TGTGCCAGCTCACCCACCGAGGCCTACGAGCAGTACTTC. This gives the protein CASSPTEAYEQYF.